The present T cell receptor beta chain was sequenced within a study of blood T cell repertoires in COVID-19. Across the study: The cDNA or gDNA used as material had been derived from T cells, B-cell-depleted T cells, or PBMCs.

Study processing details: It was from reference gene primer amplification that nucleated cell counts were estimated. Clones were read by immunoSEQ multiplex PCR, and TCRdb kept only the in-frame ones, dropping some. That table furnishes V, J and clone size, whereas the DNA furnished D and trimming. Of around 420,000 clones listed, 88% were seen once; the top ten hold approximately 2.1%. Enrolled through a virtual design, the participants were between 18 and 89 years of age and came from about two dozen US areas. The TCR was taken from a woman aged 40 to 50 with acute COVID-19. Material for sequencing was PBMCs or T cells enriched from blood (not recorded which).

CDR3 residues: CASSQEGGGFGEQYF. In DNA, the CDR3 is TGTGCCAGCAGCCAAGAAGGGGGGGGTTTTGGCGAGCAGTACTTC. The gene calls are TRBV3-1 (or the pseudogene TRBV3-2) and TRBJ2-7, with D maybe TRBD2 (7 bases). The CDR3 is 15 residues long. In germline, CDR1 is LGHDT, CDR2 YNNKEL (reference sequence). Trimming removed 0 bases from V and 6 bases from J, with 15 bases in between.